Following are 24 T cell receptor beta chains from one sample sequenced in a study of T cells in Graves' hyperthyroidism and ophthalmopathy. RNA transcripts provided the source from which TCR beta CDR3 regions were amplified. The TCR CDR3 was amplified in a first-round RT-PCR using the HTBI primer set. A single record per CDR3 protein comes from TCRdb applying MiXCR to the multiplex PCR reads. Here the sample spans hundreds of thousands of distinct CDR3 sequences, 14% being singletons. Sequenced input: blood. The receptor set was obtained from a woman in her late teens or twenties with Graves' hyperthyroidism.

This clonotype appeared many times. CDR3 coding DNA: TGTGCCAGCAGCCCCGGGGGCAAGGCAGATACGCAGTATTTT. This encodes CASSPGGKADTQYF. The rearrangement uses TRBV7-2 and TRBJ2-3; D tentatively fits TRBD1 or TRBD2 (6 bases each). Trimming removed 5 bases at V and 4 bases at J, with 13 bases between. The CDR3 runs 14 residues. Germline values: CDR1 SGHTA, CDR2 FQGNSA.

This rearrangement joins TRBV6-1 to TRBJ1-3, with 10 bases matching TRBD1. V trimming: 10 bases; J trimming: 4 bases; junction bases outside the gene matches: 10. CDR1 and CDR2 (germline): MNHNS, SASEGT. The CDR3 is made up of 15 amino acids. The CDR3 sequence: CATRGTGVEGNTIYF. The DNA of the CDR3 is TGTGCCACGCGTGGGACAGGGGTTGAGGGAAACACCATATATTTT.

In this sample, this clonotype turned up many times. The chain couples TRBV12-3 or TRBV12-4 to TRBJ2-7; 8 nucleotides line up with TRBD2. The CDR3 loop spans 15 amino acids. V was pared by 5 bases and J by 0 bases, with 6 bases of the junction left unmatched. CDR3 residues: CASSPRGGISYEQYF. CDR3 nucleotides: TGTGCCAGCAGTCCCCGGGGGGGGATCTCCTACGAGCAGTACTTC.

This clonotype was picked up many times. The CDR3 sequence is CASRQGQMYGYTF. The CDR3 DNA follows: TGTGCCAGCAGGCAGGGACAAATGTATGGCTACACCTTC. The chain is built from TRBV6-1 and TRBJ1-2; the D gene is possibly TRBD1 (6 bases). This CDR3 spans 13 amino acids. CDR1 is MNHNS, CDR2 SASEGT, per germline. Trimming stripped 6 bases from V and 5 bases from J, with 13 bases between.

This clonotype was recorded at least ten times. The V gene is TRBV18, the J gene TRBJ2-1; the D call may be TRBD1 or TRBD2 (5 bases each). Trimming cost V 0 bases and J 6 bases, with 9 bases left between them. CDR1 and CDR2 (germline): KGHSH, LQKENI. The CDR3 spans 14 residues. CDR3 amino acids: CASSPPWGFNEQFF. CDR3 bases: TGTGCCAGCTCACCACCGTGGGGGTTCAATGAGCAGTTCTTC.

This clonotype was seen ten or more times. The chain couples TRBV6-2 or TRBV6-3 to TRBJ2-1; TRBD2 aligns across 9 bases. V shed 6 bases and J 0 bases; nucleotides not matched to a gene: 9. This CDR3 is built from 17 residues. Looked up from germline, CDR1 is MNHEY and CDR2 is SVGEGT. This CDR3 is CASRGLAGSSSYNEQFF. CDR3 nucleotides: TGTGCCAGCAGGGGGCTAGCGGGGTCAAGCTCCTACAATGAGCAGTTCTTC.

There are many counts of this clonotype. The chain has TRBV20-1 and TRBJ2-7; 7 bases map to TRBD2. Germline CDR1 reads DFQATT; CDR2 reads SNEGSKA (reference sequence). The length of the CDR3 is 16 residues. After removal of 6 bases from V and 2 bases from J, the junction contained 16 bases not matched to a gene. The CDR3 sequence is CSAPRTRGPVTYEQYF. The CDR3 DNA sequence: TGCAGTGCCCCCAGGACTAGGGGACCCGTCACCTACGAGCAGTACTTC.

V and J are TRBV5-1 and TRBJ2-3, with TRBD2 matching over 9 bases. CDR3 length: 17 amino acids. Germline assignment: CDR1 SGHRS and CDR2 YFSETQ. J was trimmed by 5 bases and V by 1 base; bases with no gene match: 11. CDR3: CASSLRPGASGIDTQYF. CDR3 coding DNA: TGCGCCAGCAGCTTGCGCCCGGGGGCTAGCGGGATAGATACGCAGTATTTT.

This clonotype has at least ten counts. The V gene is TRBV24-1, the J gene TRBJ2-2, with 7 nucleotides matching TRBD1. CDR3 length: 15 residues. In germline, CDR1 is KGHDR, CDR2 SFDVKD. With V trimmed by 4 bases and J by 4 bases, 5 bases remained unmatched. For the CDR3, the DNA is TGTGCCACCAGTGACCCGACAGGGCGCACCGGGGAGCTGTTTTTT. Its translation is CATSDPTGRTGELFF.

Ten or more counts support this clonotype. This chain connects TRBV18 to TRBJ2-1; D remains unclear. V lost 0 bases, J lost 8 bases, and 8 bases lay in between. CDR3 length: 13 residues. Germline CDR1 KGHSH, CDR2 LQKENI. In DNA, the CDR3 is TGTGCCAGCTCACCACCGTCAATAGATGAGCAGTTCTTC. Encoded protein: CASSPPSIDEQFF.

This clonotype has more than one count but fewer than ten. DNA for the CDR3: TGTGCCAGCAGTAGGGAGGGAGATTACAATGAGCAGTTCTTC. Residues: CASSREGDYNEQFF. V usage is TRBV6-2 or TRBV6-3 and J usage is TRBJ2-1, with TRBD2 matching over 7 bases. Looked up from germline, CDR1 is MNHEY and CDR2 is SVGEGT. V was clipped by 5 bases and J by 4 bases; unmatched bases: 5. This CDR3 has 14 residues.

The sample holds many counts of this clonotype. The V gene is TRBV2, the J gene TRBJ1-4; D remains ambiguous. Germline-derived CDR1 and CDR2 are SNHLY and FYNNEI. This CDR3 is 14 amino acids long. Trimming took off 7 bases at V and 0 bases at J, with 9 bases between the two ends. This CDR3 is CASTRTATNEKLFF. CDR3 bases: TGTGCCAGCACCAGAACAGCAACTAATGAAAAACTGTTTTTT.

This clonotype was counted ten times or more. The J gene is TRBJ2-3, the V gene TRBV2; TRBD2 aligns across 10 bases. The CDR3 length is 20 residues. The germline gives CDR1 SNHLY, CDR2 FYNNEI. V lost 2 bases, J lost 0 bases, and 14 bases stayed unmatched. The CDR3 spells CASSELPGTSDRGSTDTQYF. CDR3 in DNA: TGTGCCAGCAGTGAATTGCCGGGGACTAGCGACCGCGGGAGCACAGATACGCAGTATTTT.

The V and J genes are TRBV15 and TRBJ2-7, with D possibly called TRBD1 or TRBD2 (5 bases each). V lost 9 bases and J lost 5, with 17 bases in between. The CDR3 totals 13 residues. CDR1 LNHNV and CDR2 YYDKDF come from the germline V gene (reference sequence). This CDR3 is CATSRGRANEQYF. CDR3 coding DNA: TGTGCCACTAGCCGGGGCCGGGCCAACGAGCAGTACTTC.

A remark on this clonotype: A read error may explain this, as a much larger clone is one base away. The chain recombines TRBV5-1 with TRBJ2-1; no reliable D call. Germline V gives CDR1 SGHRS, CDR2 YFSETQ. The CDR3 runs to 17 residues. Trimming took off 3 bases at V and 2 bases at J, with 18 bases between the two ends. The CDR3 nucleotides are TGCGCCAGCAGCTCACTACTGCGAGGCCCAGCCTACAATGAGCAGTTCTTC. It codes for CASSSLLRGPAYNEQFF.

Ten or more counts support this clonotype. CDR3: CASGFQETQYF. The CDR3 nucleotides are TGTGCCAGCGGATTCCAAGAGACCCAGTACTTC. The J gene is TRBJ2-5, the V gene TRBV11-2, with no clear D. Trimming pared 8 bases from V and 1 base from J, leaving 5 bases between. Germline values: CDR1 SGHAT, CDR2 FQNNGV. The CDR3 totals 11 residues. Drawing the rest from reference TRBV11-2 and TRBJ2-5, the complete variable domain is EAGVAQSPRYKIIEKRQSVAFWCNPISGHATLYWYQQILGQGPKLLIQFQNNGVVDDSQLPKDRFSAERLKGVDSTLKIQPAKLEDSAVYLCASGFQETQYFGPGTRLLVL.

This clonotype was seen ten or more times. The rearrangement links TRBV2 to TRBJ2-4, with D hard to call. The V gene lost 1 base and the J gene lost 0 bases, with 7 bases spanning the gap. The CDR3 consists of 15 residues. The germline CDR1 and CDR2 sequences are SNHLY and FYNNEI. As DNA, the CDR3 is TGTGCCAGCAGTGAAGTGAGGCTAGCCAAAAACATTCAGTACTTC. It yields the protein CASSEVRLAKNIQYF.

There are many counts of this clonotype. The CDR3 protein is CATSRDRAGALYNEQFF. CDR3 DNA: TGTGCCACCAGCAGAGACCGAGCGGGAGCCCTCTACAATGAGCAGTTCTTC. The chain is built from TRBV15 and TRBJ2-1; TRBD2 matches 8 bases. This CDR3 contains 17 residues. Germline V gives CDR1 LNHNV, CDR2 YYDKDF (reference sequence). After removal of 0 bases from V and 3 bases from J, the junction contained 7 bases not matched to a gene.

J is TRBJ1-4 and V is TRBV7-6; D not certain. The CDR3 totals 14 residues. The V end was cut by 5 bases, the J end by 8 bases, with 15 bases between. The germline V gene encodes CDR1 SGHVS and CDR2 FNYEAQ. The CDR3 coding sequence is TGTGCCAGCAGCCCACGGGTCCCCTACGAAAAACTGTTTTTT. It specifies CASSPRVPYEKLFF.

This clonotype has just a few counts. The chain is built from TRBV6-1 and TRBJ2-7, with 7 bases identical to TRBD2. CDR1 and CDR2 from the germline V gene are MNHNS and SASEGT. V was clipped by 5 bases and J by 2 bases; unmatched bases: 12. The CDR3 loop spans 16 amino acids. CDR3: CASSRASGGGTYEQYF. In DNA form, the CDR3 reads TGTGCCAGCAGTAGGGCTAGCGGAGGAGGGACCTACGAGCAGTACTTC.

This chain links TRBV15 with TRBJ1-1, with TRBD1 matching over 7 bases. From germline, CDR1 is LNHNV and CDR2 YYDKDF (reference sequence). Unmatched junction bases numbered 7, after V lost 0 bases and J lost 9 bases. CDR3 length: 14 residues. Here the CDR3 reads CATSREGGSGQAFF. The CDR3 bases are TGTGCCACCAGCAGAGAAGGGGGCAGTGGGCAAGCTTTCTTT.

The CDR3 coding sequence is TGTGCCGGACGGACTAGCGGGAGGTACAATGAGCAGTTCTTC. Amino acid sequence: CAGRTSGRYNEQFF. V usage is TRBV6-1 and J usage is TRBJ2-1; 14 positions agree with TRBD2. CDR3 length equals 14 residues. Germline loops: CDR1 MNHNS, CDR2 SASEGT. Trimming at V came to 11 bases and at J to 4 bases, leaving 4 bases not matched to a gene.

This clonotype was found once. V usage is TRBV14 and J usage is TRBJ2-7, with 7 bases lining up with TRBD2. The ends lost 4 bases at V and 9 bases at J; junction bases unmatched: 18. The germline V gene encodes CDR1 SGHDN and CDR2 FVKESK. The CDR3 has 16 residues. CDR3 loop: CASSPGGGLTLLGQYF. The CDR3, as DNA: TGTGCCAGCAGCCCGGGAGGAGGACTTACACTACTTGGGCAGTACTTC.

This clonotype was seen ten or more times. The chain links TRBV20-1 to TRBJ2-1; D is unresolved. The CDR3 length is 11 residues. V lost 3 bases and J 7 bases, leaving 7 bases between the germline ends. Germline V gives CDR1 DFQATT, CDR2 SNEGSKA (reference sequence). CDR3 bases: TGCAGTGCTAGCCGGCAGAATGAGCAGTTCTTC. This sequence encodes CSASRQNEQFF.